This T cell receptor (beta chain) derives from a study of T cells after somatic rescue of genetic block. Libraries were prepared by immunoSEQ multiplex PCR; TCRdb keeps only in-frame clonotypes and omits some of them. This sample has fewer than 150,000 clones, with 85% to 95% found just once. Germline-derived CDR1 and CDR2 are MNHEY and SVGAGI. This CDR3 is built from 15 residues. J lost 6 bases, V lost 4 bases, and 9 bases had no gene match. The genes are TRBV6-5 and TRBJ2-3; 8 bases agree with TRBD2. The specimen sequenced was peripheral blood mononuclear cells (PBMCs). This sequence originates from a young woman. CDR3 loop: CASSSGTSRLDTQYF. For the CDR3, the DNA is TGTGCCAGCAGTTCCGGGACTAGTCGGTTGGATACGCAGTATTTT.